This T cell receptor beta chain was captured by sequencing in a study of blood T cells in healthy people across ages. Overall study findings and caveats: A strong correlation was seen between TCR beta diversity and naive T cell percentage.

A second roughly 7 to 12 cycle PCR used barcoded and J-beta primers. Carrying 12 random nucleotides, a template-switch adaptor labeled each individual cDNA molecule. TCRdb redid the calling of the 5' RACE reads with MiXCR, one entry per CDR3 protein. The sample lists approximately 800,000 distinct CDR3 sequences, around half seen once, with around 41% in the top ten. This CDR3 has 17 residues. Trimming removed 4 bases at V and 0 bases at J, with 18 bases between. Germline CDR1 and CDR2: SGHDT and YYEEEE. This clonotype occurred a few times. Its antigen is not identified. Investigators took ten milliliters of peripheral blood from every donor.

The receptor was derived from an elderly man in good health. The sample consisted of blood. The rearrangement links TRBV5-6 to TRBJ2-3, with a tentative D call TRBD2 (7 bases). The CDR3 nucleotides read TGTGCCAGCAGCCTTTTCGGGGGGCGTCCAAGCACAGATACGCAGTATTTT. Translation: CASSLFGGRPSTDTQYF.